A selection of T cell receptor beta chains follows, all from one sample in a study of blood T cell repertoires in COVID-19. TCRdb's copy holds only in-frame clones and misses some; the assay was immunoSEQ multiplex PCR. The sample contains a few hundred thousand clones, under 90% of which appear only once. The specimen was peripheral blood. The receptor source for this set is a woman between 18 and 29 years old with acute or convalescent COVID-19. CDR3s include the opening cysteine and the closing phenylalanine or tryptophan. The D gene is left open where the match is weak. Clone sizes are given selectively: once, few, many, or a class where the clone is expanded.

abundance: NA
d_gene: NA
v_gene: TRBV7-2
j_gene: TRBJ2-1
CDR3aa: CASSFVWAGEQFF
CDR3nt: TGTGCCAGCAGCTTCGTCTGGGCAGGAGAGCAGTTCTTC

abundance: NA
d_gene: TRBD2
v_gene: TRBV19
j_gene: TRBJ2-1
CDR3aa: CASSMVPGASGRYHNEQFF
CDR3nt: TGTGCCAGTAGTATGGTGCCGGGTGCTAGCGGGAGGTACCACAATGAGCAGTTCTTC

abundance: NA
d_gene: NA
v_gene: TRBV2
j_gene: TRBJ1-2
CDR3aa: CASSDLQGFNYGYTF
CDR3nt: TGTGCCAGCAGTGATCTGCAGGGGTTCAACTATGGCTACACCTTC

abundance: NA
d_gene: NA
v_gene: TRBV19
j_gene: TRBJ1-3
CDR3aa: CATNRGGATSGNTIYF
CDR3nt: TGTGCCACCAACAGAGGGGGGGCCACCTCTGGAAACACCATATATTTT

abundance: NA
d_gene: NA
v_gene: TRBV29-1
j_gene: TRBJ1-1
CDR3aa: CSVSREPVEAFF
CDR3nt: TGCAGCGTCTCGCGAGAACCGGTAGAAGCTTTCTTT

abundance: NA
d_gene: TRBD1
v_gene: TRBV6-5
j_gene: TRBJ1-2
CDR3aa: CASSYEGQGFISGYTF
CDR3nt: TGTGCCAGCAGTTACGAGGGACAGGGGTTCATTTCTGGCTACACCTTC

abundance: NA
d_gene: NA
v_gene: TRBV25-1
j_gene: TRBJ2-3
CDR3aa: CASSEMRDSDTQYF
CDR3nt: TGTGCCAGCAGTGAGATGAGGGATTCAGATACGCAGTATTTT

abundance: once
d_gene: NA
v_gene: TRBV7-9
j_gene: TRBJ2-7
CDR3aa: CASSLFGEGTSSYEQYF
CDR3nt: NA

abundance: NA
d_gene: NA
v_gene: TRBV10-3
j_gene: TRBJ1-1
CDR3aa: CATRGTGNTEAFF
CDR3nt: TGTGCCACCAGAGGTACAGGGAACACTGAAGCTTTCTTT

abundance: few
d_gene: NA
v_gene: TRBV5-1
j_gene: TRBJ2-1
CDR3aa: CASSLGGYNEQFF
CDR3nt: TGCGCCAGCAGCTTAGGCGGATACAATGAGCAGTTCTTC

abundance: NA
d_gene: TRBD2
v_gene: TRBV7-9
j_gene: TRBJ2-7
CDR3aa: CASSLGLAGGLDEQYF
CDR3nt: TGTGCCAGCAGCTTAGGACTAGCGGGAGGTTTAGACGAGCAGTACTTC

abundance: NA
d_gene: TRBD2
v_gene: TRBV12-5
j_gene: TRBJ2-3
CDR3aa: CASGWGGNTDTQYF
CDR3nt: TGTGCTAGTGGCTGGGGGGGGAACACAGATACGCAGTATTTT

abundance: NA
d_gene: TRBD1
v_gene: TRBV7-8
j_gene: TRBJ1-6
CDR3aa: CASSLLGSAGGNSPLHF
CDR3nt: TGTGCCAGCAGCTTATTGGGTTCTGCAGGGGGAAATTCACCCCTCCACTTT

abundance: NA
d_gene: TRBD1
v_gene: TRBV5-6
j_gene: TRBJ2-2
CDR3aa: CASSMGQGKPNTGELFF
CDR3nt: TGTGCCAGCAGCATGGGACAGGGGAAGCCGAACACCGGGGAGCTGTTTTTT

abundance: NA
d_gene: TRBD2
v_gene: TRBV5-4
j_gene: TRBJ2-5
CDR3aa: CASSFGLAGGETQYF
CDR3nt: TGTGCCAGCAGCTTTGGACTAGCGGGAGGGGAGACCCAGTACTTC

abundance: NA
d_gene: TRBD2
v_gene: TRBV4-3
j_gene: TRBJ2-7
CDR3aa: CASSQVWREGRDEQYF
CDR3nt: TGCGCCAGCAGCCAAGTATGGCGGGAGGGCCGGGACGAGCAGTACTTC

abundance: once
d_gene: TRBD2
v_gene: TRBV10-3
j_gene: TRBJ2-3
CDR3aa: CATRLREGDTQYF
CDR3nt: TGTGCCACCCGGTTAAGGGAGGGAGATACGCAGTATTTT

abundance: NA
d_gene: NA
v_gene: TRBV7-2
j_gene: TRBJ2-5
CDR3aa: CASSLRASLVETQYF
CDR3nt: TGTGCCAGCAGCTTAAGGGCTAGCTTGGTGGAGACCCAGTACTTC

abundance: NA
d_gene: TRBD2
v_gene: TRBV27
j_gene: TRBJ2-5
CDR3aa: CAIGGSGSQETQYF
CDR3nt: TGTGCCATCGGGGGGAGCGGGAGTCAGGAGACCCAGTACTTC

abundance: NA
d_gene: NA
v_gene: TRBV18
j_gene: TRBJ1-6
CDR3aa: CASSLRERGNSPLHF
CDR3nt: TGTGCCAGCTCACTACGGGAGCGGGGTAATTCACCCCTCCACTTT

abundance: NA
d_gene: TRBD2
v_gene: TRBV7-8
j_gene: TRBJ2-7
CDR3aa: CASSLARLAGSVREQYF
CDR3nt: TGTGCCAGCAGCTTAGCGAGGCTAGCGGGGTCTGTCAGGGAGCAGTACTTC

abundance: NA
d_gene: NA
v_gene: TRBV9
j_gene: TRBJ2-3
CDR3aa: CASSAGKGATDTQYF
CDR3nt: TGTGCCAGCAGCGCCGGGAAGGGTGCCACAGATACGCAGTATTTT

abundance: few
d_gene: TRBD1
v_gene: TRBV25-1
j_gene: TRBJ1-2
CDR3aa: CASSGQGYGYTF
CDR3nt: TGTGCCAGCAGTGGACAGGGATATGGCTACACCTTC

abundance: NA
d_gene: TRBD1
v_gene: TRBV6-6
j_gene: TRBJ1-1
CDR3aa: CASRPGTGRITEAFF
CDR3nt: TGTGCCAGCAGACCCGGGACAGGAAGAATTACTGAAGCTTTCTTT

abundance: NA
d_gene: TRBD1
v_gene: TRBV4-3
j_gene: TRBJ2-7
CDR3aa: CASSQDRTGEVYEQYF
CDR3nt: TGCGCCAGCAGCCAAGATAGGACAGGGGAAGTCTACGAGCAGTACTTC

abundance: NA
d_gene: TRBD1
v_gene: TRBV5-1
j_gene: TRBJ1-5
CDR3aa: CASSPGTGLQPQHF
CDR3nt: TGCGCCAGCAGCCCGGGGACAGGGTTACAGCCCCAGCATTTT

abundance: NA
d_gene: TRBD2
v_gene: TRBV3-1/TRBV3-2
j_gene: TRBJ2-1
CDR3aa: CASSAYGTSGSHEQFF
CDR3nt: TGTGCCAGCAGCGCCTACGGGACTAGCGGGAGTCATGAGCAGTTCTTC

abundance: NA
d_gene: NA
v_gene: TRBV5-1
j_gene: TRBJ2-1
CDR3aa: CASSRRGNEQFF
CDR3nt: TGCGCCAGCAGCCGTCGGGGCAATGAGCAGTTCTTC

abundance: NA
d_gene: TRBD1
v_gene: TRBV20-1
j_gene: TRBJ1-2
CDR3aa: CSASQGQSNYGYTF
CDR3nt: TGCAGTGCTAGTCAGGGACAGTCTAACTATGGCTACACCTTC

abundance: NA
d_gene: TRBD1
v_gene: TRBV7-8
j_gene: TRBJ2-3
CDR3aa: CASSLRDSSQYF
CDR3nt: TGTGCCAGCAGCCTAAGGGACAGCTCCCAGTATTTT

abundance: NA
d_gene: TRBD1
v_gene: TRBV30
j_gene: TRBJ2-2
CDR3aa: CAWTGGLVGELFF
CDR3nt: TGTGCCTGGACAGGGGGCTTGGTCGGGGAGCTGTTTTTT

abundance: few
d_gene: TRBD1
v_gene: TRBV7-9
j_gene: TRBJ1-1
CDR3aa: CASSKTRDRGYTEAFF
CDR3nt: TGTGCCAGCAGCAAAACCCGGGACAGGGGGTACACTGAAGCTTTCTTT

abundance: NA
d_gene: NA
v_gene: TRBV27
j_gene: TRBJ2-1
CDR3aa: CASSLFSPSYNEQFF
CDR3nt: TGTGCCAGCAGTTTGTTCTCTCCTTCCTACAATGAGCAGTTCTTC

abundance: NA
d_gene: TRBD1
v_gene: TRBV5-6
j_gene: TRBJ1-1
CDR3aa: CASSLETGGMNTEAFF
CDR3nt: TGTGCCAGCAGCTTGGAAACAGGGGGGATGAACACTGAAGCTTTCTTT

abundance: NA
d_gene: TRBD2
v_gene: TRBV9
j_gene: TRBJ2-1
CDR3aa: CASSVATGGSPGGNEQFF
CDR3nt: TGTGCCAGCAGCGTAGCTACGGGGGGTAGCCCCGGGGGCAATGAGCAGTTCTTC

abundance: once
d_gene: NA
v_gene: TRBV6-1
j_gene: TRBJ1-2
CDR3aa: CASSEGRHYGYTF
CDR3nt: TGTGCCAGCAGTGAAGGGAGACACTATGGCTACACCTTC

abundance: NA
d_gene: NA
v_gene: TRBV5-8
j_gene: TRBJ2-7
CDR3aa: CASSFTGSTYEQYF
CDR3nt: TGTGCCAGCAGCTTCACCGGGTCCACCTACGAGCAGTACTTC